The sequence of this T cell receptor beta chain was determined in a study of beta chain features in type 1 diabetes. Study outcomes and limitations: Across patients, naive, central memory and Treg TCRB repertoires exhibited apparently greater similarity than was observed across healthy donors. People with Type 1 diabetes carried modestly yet significantly shorter TCRB CDR3s in all four CD4+ subsets. More deletions and fewer insertions at VDJ junctions were found in patients with type 1 diabetes.

Comment on this clone: As yet, its antigen is unknown.

In germline, CDR1 is SGHTA, CDR2 FQGNSA. The V and J ends lost 2 bases and 1 base respectively, with 8 bases between them. This CDR3 is 15 amino acids long. TCRB transcripts that were expressed got sequenced, as all of the isolated RNA had been reverse transcribed. Clones were read by immunoSEQ multiplex PCR, and TCRdb kept only the in-frame ones, dropping some. The sample contains a few hundred thousand clones, roughly 30% of which appear only once. The chain couples TRBV7-2 to TRBJ2-2; D is unresolved. The sample comprised central memory CD4+ T cells from blood. The sequence came from a man aged 25 to 45 in good health. This CDR3 reads CASSLLPGNTGELFF. In DNA, the CDR3 is TGTGCCAGCAGCTTACTTCCCGGGAACACCGGGGAGCTGTTTTTT.